This TCR beta chain originates from a study of identical twins. V dropped 8 bases and J dropped 6 bases, with 19 bases sitting between them. This CDR3 region has 14 residues. Per germline, CDR1 MNHNS and CDR2 SASEGT. Whole-study results and caveats: When twins shared out-of-frame alpha sequences, those sequences had excess low generation probability.

TCRdb called the 5' RACE reads again in MiXCR, with one record for every CDR3 protein. The repertoire includes fewer than 500,000 distinct CDR3 sequences, approximately 15% of them detected once, and approximately 1% sits in the top ten. Comments on this clonotype: Its antigen is still unknown.

The same sample was also used in a study of yellow fever vaccine responses in identical twins.

This chain joins TRBV6-1 and TRBJ1-1; D may be TRBD1 (6 bases). The specimen sequenced was CD4+ T cells sorted from blood. The TCR originated in a woman aged 18-35 years in good health. This CDR3 is CASGQGRMFSEAFF. The CDR3 nucleotides are TGTGCCAGCGGGCAGGGGAGGATGTTCTCTGAAGCTTTCTTT.